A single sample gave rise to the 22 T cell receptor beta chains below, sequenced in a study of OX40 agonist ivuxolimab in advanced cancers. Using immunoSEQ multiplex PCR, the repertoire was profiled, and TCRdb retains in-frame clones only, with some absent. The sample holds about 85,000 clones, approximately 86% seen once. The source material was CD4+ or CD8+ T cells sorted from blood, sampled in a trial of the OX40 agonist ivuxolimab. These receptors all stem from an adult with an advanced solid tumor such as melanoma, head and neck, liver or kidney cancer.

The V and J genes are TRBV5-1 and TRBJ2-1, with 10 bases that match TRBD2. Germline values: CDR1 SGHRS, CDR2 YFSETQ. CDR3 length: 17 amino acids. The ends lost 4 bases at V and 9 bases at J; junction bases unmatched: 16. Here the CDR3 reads CASSPGTSVNTGREQFF. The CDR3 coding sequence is TGCGCCAGCAGCCCCGGGACTAGCGTAAATACGGGGCGTGAGCAGTTCTTC.

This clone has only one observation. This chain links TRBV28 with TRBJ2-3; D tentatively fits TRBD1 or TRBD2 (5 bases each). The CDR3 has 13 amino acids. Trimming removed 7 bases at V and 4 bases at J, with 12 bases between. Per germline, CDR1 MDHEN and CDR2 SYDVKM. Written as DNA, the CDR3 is TGTGCCAGCACACGGGACCCCTCAGATACGCAGTATTTT. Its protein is CASTRDPSDTQYF.

The CDR3 bases are TGTGCCAGCAGCCGTGTATTAGACACTGAAGCTTTCTTT. It yields the protein CASSRVLDTEAFF. The V gene is TRBV11-2, the J gene TRBJ1-1; unclear D gene. CDR1 SGHAT and CDR2 FQNNGV come from the germline V gene. Trimming left V 5 bases short and J 3 bases short, with 10 bases between. This CDR3 has 13 residues.

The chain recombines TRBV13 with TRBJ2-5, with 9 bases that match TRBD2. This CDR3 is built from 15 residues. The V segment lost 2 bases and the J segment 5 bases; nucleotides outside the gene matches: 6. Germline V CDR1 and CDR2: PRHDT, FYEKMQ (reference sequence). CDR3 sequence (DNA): TGTGCCAGCAGCTTAAAAGCGGGGGGTGGGGAGACCCAGTACTTC. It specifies CASSLKAGGGETQYF.

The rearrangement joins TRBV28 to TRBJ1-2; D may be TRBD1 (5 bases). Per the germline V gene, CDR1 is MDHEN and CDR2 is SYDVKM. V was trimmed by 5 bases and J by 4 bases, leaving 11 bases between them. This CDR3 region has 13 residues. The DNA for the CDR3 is TGTGCCAGCAGTCCGGACACCGGCTATGGCTACACCTTC. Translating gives CASSPDTGYGYTF.

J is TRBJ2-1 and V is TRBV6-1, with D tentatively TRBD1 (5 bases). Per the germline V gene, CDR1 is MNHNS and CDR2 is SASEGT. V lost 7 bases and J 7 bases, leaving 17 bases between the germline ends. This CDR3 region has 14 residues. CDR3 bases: TGTGCCAGCACCGCAGGGATCGCCTGGAATGAGCAGTTCTTC. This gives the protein CASTAGIAWNEQFF.

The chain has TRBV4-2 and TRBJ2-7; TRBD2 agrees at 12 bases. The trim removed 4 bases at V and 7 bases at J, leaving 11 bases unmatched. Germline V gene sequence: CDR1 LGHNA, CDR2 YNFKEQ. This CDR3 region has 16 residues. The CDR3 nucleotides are TGTGCCAGCAGCCCTACTAGCGGGGGGACCCGGGGAGAGCAGTACTTC. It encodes CASSPTSGGTRGEQYF.

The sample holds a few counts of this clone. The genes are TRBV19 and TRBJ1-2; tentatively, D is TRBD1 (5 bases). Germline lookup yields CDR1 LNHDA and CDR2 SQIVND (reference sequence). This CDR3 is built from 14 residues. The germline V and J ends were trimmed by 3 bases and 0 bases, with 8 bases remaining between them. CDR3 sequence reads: CASSMARANYGYTF. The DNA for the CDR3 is TGTGCCAGTAGTATGGCCAGGGCTAACTATGGCTACACCTTC.

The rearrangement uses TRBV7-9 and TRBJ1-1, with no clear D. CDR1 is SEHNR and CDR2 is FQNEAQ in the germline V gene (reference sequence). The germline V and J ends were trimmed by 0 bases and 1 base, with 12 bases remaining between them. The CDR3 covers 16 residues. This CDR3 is CASSLAWYAENTEAFF. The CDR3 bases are TGTGCCAGCAGCTTAGCGTGGTATGCAGAGAACACTGAAGCTTTCTTT.

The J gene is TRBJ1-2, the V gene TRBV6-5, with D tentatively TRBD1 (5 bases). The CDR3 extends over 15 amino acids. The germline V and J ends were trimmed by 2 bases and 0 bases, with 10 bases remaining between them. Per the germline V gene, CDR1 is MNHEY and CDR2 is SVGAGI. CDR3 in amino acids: CASSYRQISNYGYTF. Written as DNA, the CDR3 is TGTGCCAGCAGTTACAGACAGATATCTAACTATGGCTACACCTTC.

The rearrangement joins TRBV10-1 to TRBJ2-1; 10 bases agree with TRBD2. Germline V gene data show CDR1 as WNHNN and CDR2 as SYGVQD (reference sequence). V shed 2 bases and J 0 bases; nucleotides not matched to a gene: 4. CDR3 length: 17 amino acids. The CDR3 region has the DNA TGCGCCAGCAGTGAGAAGCGGGGGGGCCTCTCCTACAATGAGCAGTTCTTC. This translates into CASSEKRGGLSYNEQFF.

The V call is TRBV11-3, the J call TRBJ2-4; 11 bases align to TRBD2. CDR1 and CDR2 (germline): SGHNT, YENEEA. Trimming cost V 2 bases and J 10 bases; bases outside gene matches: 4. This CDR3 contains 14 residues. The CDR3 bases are TGTGCCAGCAGCTTATCGACTAGCGGGGAGATTCAGTACTTC. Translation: CASSLSTSGEIQYF.

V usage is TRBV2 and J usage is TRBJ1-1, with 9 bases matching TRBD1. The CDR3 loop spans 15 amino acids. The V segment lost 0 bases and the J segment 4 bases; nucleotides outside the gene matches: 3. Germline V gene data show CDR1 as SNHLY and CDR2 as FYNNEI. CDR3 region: CASSEAQGAPTEAFF. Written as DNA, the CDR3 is TGTGCCAGCAGTGAAGCACAGGGGGCGCCCACTGAAGCTTTCTTT.

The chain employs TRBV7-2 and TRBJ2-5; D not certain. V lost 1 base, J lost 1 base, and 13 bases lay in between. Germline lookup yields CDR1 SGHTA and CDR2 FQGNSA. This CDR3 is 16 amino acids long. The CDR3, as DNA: TGTGCCAGCAGCTTAGTTGTGTCGTGGTTCCAAGAGACCCAGTACTTC. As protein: CASSLVVSWFQETQYF.

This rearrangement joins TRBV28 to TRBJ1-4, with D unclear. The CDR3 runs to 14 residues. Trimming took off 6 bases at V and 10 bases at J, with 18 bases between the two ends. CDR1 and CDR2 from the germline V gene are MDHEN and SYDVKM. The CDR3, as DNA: TGTGCCAGCAGCCCAACCACCGGGCCAAGAAAACTGTTTTTT. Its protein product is CASSPTTGPRKLFF.

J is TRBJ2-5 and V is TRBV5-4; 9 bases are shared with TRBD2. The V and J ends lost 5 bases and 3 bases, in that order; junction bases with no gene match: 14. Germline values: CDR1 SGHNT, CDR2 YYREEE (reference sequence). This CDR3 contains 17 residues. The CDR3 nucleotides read TGTGCCAGCAGTCAGGCATCCGGGCGGGGGGGGAAAGAGACCCAGTACTTC. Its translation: CASSQASGRGGKETQYF.

The CDR3, as DNA: TGTGCCAGCAGCTTGGGACAGGACCTAGATACGCAGTATTTT. Residues: CASSLGQDLDTQYF. This chain joins TRBV6-6 and TRBJ2-3; TRBD1 agrees at 8 bases. The length of the CDR3 is 14 residues. Trimming cost V 6 bases and J 5 bases; bases outside gene matches: 7. The V gene's germline CDR1 is MNHNY and CDR2 SVGAGI (reference sequence).

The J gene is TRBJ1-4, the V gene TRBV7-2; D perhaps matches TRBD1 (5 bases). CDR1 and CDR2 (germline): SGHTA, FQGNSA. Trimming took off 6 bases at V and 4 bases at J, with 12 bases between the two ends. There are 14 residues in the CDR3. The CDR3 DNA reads TGTGCCAGCAGTCTAGACAGAAATAATGAAAAACTGTTTTTT. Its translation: CASSLDRNNEKLFF.

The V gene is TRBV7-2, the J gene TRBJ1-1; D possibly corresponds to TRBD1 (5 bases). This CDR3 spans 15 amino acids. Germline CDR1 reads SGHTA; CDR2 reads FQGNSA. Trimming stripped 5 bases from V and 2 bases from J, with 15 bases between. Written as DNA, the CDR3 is TGTGCCAGCAGCCACCAGTGGGGGAGCAACACTGAAGCTTTCTTT. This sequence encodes CASSHQWGSNTEAFF.

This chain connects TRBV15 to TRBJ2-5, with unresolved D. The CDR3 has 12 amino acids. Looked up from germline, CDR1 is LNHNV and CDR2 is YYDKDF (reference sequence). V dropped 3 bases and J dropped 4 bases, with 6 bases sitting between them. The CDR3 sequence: CATSRDGETQYF. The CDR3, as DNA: TGTGCCACCAGCAGGGACGGAGAGACCCAGTACTTC.

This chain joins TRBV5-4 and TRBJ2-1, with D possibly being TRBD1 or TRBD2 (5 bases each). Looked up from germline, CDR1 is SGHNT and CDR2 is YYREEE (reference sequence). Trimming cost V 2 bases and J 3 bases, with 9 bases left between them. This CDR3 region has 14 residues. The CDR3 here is CASSFRDGYNEQFF. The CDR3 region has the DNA TGTGCCAGCAGCTTCCGGGACGGCTACAATGAGCAGTTCTTC.

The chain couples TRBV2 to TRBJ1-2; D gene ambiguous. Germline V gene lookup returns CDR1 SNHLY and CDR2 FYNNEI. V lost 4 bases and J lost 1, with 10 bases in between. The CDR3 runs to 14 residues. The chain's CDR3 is CASSADGINYGYTF. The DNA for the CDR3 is TGTGCCAGCAGTGCCGACGGAATTAACTATGGCTACACCTTC.